These 31 T cell receptor beta chains were sequenced from one sample in a study of persistence of HIV-infected CD4 T cells. Overlapping HIV-1 Gag 15-mer peptides at about 1 ug per peptide per mL were used. Sorting of responding CD4+ T cells relied on upregulated CD40 ligand together with CD69. The antigens of these receptors remain unknown. Sequencing used immunoSEQ version 4 in survey mode. Using immunoSEQ multiplex PCR, the repertoire was profiled, and TCRdb retains in-frame clones only, with some absent. Here the sample spans nearly 20,000 clones, 50% to 70% being singletons. Sequencing used CD4+ T cells sorted from PBMCs after approximately 19-hour stimulation, obtained from a patient who received antiretroviral therapy. All receptors derive from an adult woman with HIV who was CMV-seropositive.

The chain carries TRBV9 and TRBJ2-1, with TRBD2 matching 7 bases. CDR1 is SGDLS and CDR2 is YYNGEE in the germline V gene. The CDR3 sequence is 15 residues long. Trimming removed 4 bases from V and 5 bases from J; junction bases left unmatched: 9. CDR3 sequence reads: CASSNLGSGHNEQFF. CDR3 DNA sequence: TGTGCCAGCAGCAACCTGGGTAGCGGGCACAATGAGCAGTTCTTC.

The chain couples TRBV3-1 (or the pseudogene TRBV3-2) to TRBJ1-1; D might be TRBD1 (6 bases). Trimming left V 3 bases short and J 3 bases short, with 11 bases between. Germline V gene data show CDR1 as LGHDT and CDR2 as YNNKEL (reference sequence). The CDR3 length is 14 residues. CDR3 nucleotides: TGTGCCAGCAGCCATCAGGGGAAGGACACTGAAGCTTTCTTT. Protein: CASSHQGKDTEAFF.

This clone occurred once. The chain uses TRBV3-1 (or the pseudogene TRBV3-2) and TRBJ2-2; the D is unclear. The V gene lost 5 bases and the J gene lost 4 bases, with 11 bases spanning the gap. CDR1 and CDR2 (germline): LGHDT, YNNKEL (reference sequence). CDR3 length: 14 residues. CDR3 nucleotide sequence: TGTGCCAGCAGCGCCTTTCCGGTCACCGGGGAGCTGTTTTTT. It codes for CASSAFPVTGELFF.

This chain joins TRBV9 and TRBJ2-5; 9 positions match TRBD2. Trimming removed 4 bases from V and 5 bases from J; junction bases left unmatched: 15. CDR3 size: 17 residues. CDR1 and CDR2 (germline): SGDLS, YYNGEE. CDR3 nucleotide sequence: TGTGCCAGCAGCCCCCGAGGTGGCGGGGGGGCCCGGGAGACCCAGTACTTC. This encodes CASSPRGGGGARETQYF. Looking up the rest from reference TRBV9 and TRBJ2-5 gives the full variable domain: DSGVTQTPKHLITATGQRVTLRCSPRSGDLSVYWYQQSLDQGLQFLIQYYNGEERAKGNILERFSAQQFPDLHSELNLSSLELGDSALYFCASSPRGGGGARETQYFGPGTRLLVL.

V gene TRBV2 combines with J gene TRBJ2-7; 9 bases are shared with TRBD1. This CDR3 contains 14 residues. Germline loops: CDR1 SNHLY, CDR2 FYNNEI. Trimming removed 8 bases from V and 5 bases from J; junction bases left unmatched: 10. The CDR3 DNA reads TGTGCCAGCTCCCGGGACAGGGTATCGGACGAGCAGTACTTC. Translation: CASSRDRVSDEQYF.

V gene TRBV6-5 combines with J gene TRBJ2-7, with a weak D call TRBD2 (6 bases). CDR3 length: 14 amino acids. Germline V gene data show CDR1 as MNHEY and CDR2 as SVGAGI. V was trimmed by 6 bases and J by 3 bases, leaving 15 bases between them. CDR3 region: CASSTSTLRYEQYF. The DNA of the CDR3 is TGTGCCAGCAGCACTAGCACTTTGCGCTACGAGCAGTACTTC.

This clone has a single count. The chain links TRBV5-6 to TRBJ2-2, with 7 bases matching TRBD1. V was clipped by 1 base and J by 3 bases; unmatched bases: 6. CDR3 length: 16 residues. Germline V CDR1 and CDR2: SGHDT, YYEEEE. The CDR3 nucleotides are TGTGCCAGCAGCTTGCCCGGGACAGACGACACCGGGGAGCTGTTTTTT. This encodes CASSLPGTDDTGELFF.

The genes are TRBV9 and TRBJ1-5; the D is unclear. This CDR3 region has 15 residues. The V gene's germline CDR1 is SGDLS and CDR2 YYNGEE. The V end was cut by 3 bases, the J end by 5 bases, with 15 bases between. DNA of the CDR3: TGTGCCAGCAGCGCGACACCTCATGGGGATCAGCCCCAGCATTTT. Protein: CASSATPHGDQPQHF.

This clone was counted between two and nine times. The chain has TRBV5-4 and TRBJ1-1, with D perhaps matching TRBD1 (5 bases). CDR3 length: 15 amino acids. The germline V and J ends were trimmed by 5 bases and 0 bases, with 14 bases remaining between them. Germline values: CDR1 SGHNT, CDR2 YYREEE (reference sequence). The CDR3 loop reads CASRSGVSMNTEAFF. CDR3 DNA: TGTGCCAGCAGGTCGGGGGTGTCTATGAACACTGAAGCTTTCTTT.

This clone was counted a few times. This same CDR3 is encoded by further DNA sequences in the sample. V and J are TRBV5-1 and TRBJ1-6; D uncertain. Trimming took off 4 bases at V and 8 bases at J, with 10 bases between the two ends. The CDR3 extends over 13 amino acids. In germline, CDR1 is SGHRS, CDR2 YFSETQ. The CDR3 loop reads CASSLGRDSPLHF. CDR3 DNA: TGCGCCAGCAGCCTGGGCCGGGATTCACCCCTCCACTTT.

This clone was picked up a small number of times. The rearrangement links TRBV6-4 to TRBJ1-1; tentatively, D is TRBD1 (5 bases). The germline CDR1 and CDR2 sequences are MRHNA and SNTAGT. Between the trimmed V and J ends, which lost 0 bases and 2 bases, there was a span of 7 bases. This CDR3 is built from 14 residues. The CDR3 reads CASSDSDKNTEAFF. In nucleotides, the CDR3 is TGTGCCAGCAGTGACTCGGACAAAAACACTGAAGCTTTCTTT.

The J gene is TRBJ2-7, the V gene TRBV3-1 (or the pseudogene TRBV3-2); D is unclear. CDR1 is LGHDT and CDR2 is YNNKEL in the germline V gene (reference sequence). V was cut by 5 bases and J by 3 bases, with 14 bases left in between. The CDR3 spans 14 residues. CDR3 protein: CASSSSVWGYEQYF. CDR3 nucleotide sequence: TGTGCCAGCAGCTCTTCCGTCTGGGGCTACGAGCAGTACTTC.

V gene TRBV5-1 combines with J gene TRBJ2-3, with D perhaps matching TRBD2 (6 bases). CDR1 is SGHRS, CDR2 YFSETQ, per germline. Trimming pared 4 bases from V and 0 bases from J, leaving 15 bases between. The CDR3 runs to 16 residues. The CDR3, as DNA: TGCGCCAGCAGCCCCGAAGGGAGGACTAGCACAGATACGCAGTATTTT. Amino acid sequence: CASSPEGRTSTDTQYF.

This clone has only a few counts. The V gene is TRBV6-1, the J gene TRBJ1-3; D is ambiguous. In germline, CDR1 is MNHNS, CDR2 SASEGT. Trimming left V 0 bases short and J 2 bases short, with 11 bases between. The CDR3 sequence is 16 residues long. Here the CDR3 DNA reads TGTGCCAGCAGTGAAGCTGGGTCAGGTGCTGGAAACACCATATATTTT. Translating it yields CASSEAGSGAGNTIYF.

V and J are TRBV27 and TRBJ2-7, with TRBD1 matching over 11 bases. This CDR3 is built from 15 residues. V was pared by 6 bases and J by 3 bases, with 7 bases of the junction left unmatched. Germline CDR1 MNHEY, CDR2 SMNVEV (reference sequence). CDR3 in amino acids: CASSPLGTGGYEQYF. Here the CDR3 DNA reads TGTGCCAGCAGCCCCTTAGGGACAGGGGGCTACGAGCAGTACTTC.

The chain combines TRBV5-1 with TRBJ1-4; D ambiguous. V lost 1 base and J 10 bases, leaving 14 bases between the germline ends. Germline CDR1 SGHRS, CDR2 YFSETQ. CDR3 length equals 14 residues. The CDR3 DNA sequence: TGCGCCAGCAGCTTGTCGCCAGCGCGGGGAAAACTGTTTTTT. This translates into CASSLSPARGKLFF.

The gene calls are TRBV12-5 and TRBJ2-2; 9 nucleotides match TRBD1. The CDR3 length is 16 residues. Trimming removed 8 bases from V and 5 bases from J; junction bases left unmatched: 12. The V gene's germline CDR1 is LGHNT and CDR2 FRNRAP. The CDR3 loop is CASSQDSGQGTGELFF. The CDR3 DNA sequence: TGTGCTAGTTCTCAGGACTCGGGACAGGGAACCGGGGAGCTGTTTTTT.

With regard to this clone: At one end, the junction sequence differs from germline, possibly due to a read error. The gene calls are TRBV29-1 and TRBJ1-2; tentative D call: TRBD1 (6 bases). The CDR3 totals 13 residues. Germline V gives CDR1 SQVTM, CDR2 ANQGSEA. The CDR3 DNA follows: TGCAGCGTTCAAGAACAGGGTTTAGATGGCTACACCTTC. The encoded protein is CSVQEQGLDGYTF.

V gene TRBV20-1 combines with J gene TRBJ1-1, with unresolved D. This CDR3 contains 11 residues. Trimming cost V 3 bases and J 6 bases, with 8 bases left between them. CDR1 DFQATT and CDR2 SNEGSKA come from the germline V gene (reference sequence). The CDR3, as DNA: TGCAGTGCTAGTCGCGGGGCTGAAGCTTTCTTT. It specifies CSASRGAEAFF.

CDR3 protein: CASSLYTDTQYF. CDR3 bases: TGCGCCAGCAGCTTGTACACAGATACGCAGTATTTT. The J gene is TRBJ2-3, the V gene TRBV5-1; no reliable D call. V gave up 1 base and J gave up 2 bases, with 2 bases separating them. CDR3 length: 12 residues. Germline V gene data show CDR1 as SGHRS and CDR2 as YFSETQ.

The chain has TRBV9 and TRBJ2-1; D uncertain. The CDR3 covers 12 residues. V was trimmed by 3 bases and J by 5 bases, leaving 6 bases between them. Germline V gene lookup returns CDR1 SGDLS and CDR2 YYNGEE. CDR3 DNA sequence: TGTGCCAGCAGCGCGAGCAACAATGAGCAGTTCTTC. Protein sequence: CASSASNNEQFF.

This clone was detected a few times. The chain has TRBV5-6 and TRBJ1-1, with 9 bases identical to TRBD1. V shed 4 bases and J 9 bases; nucleotides not matched to a gene: 4. The CDR3 length is 12 residues. Germline CDR1 reads SGHDT; CDR2 reads YYEEEE. CDR3 nucleotide sequence: TGTGCCAGCAGCAGCGGGACAGGGAAAGCTTTCTTT. It codes for CASSSGTGKAFF.

The CDR3 loop is CAISRTSGGIGELFF. The CDR3 coding sequence is TGTGCCATCAGCAGGACTAGCGGGGGAATCGGGGAGCTGTTTTTT. V gene TRBV10-3 combines with J gene TRBJ2-2; 13 bases match TRBD2. Per the germline V gene, CDR1 is ENHRY and CDR2 is SYGVKD. The CDR3 length is 15 residues. With V trimmed by 6 bases and J by 7 bases, 5 bases remained unmatched.

The chain combines TRBV5-1 with TRBJ2-1; 14 bases fit TRBD2. This CDR3 spans 15 amino acids. Per the germline V gene, CDR1 is SGHRS and CDR2 is YFSETQ. V lost 3 bases and J lost 5; bases outside the gene matches: 1. CDR3 region: CASSSGLAGDNEQFF. The CDR3 DNA is TGCGCCAGCAGCTCGGGACTAGCGGGGGACAATGAGCAGTTCTTC.

The rearrangement joins TRBV29-1 to TRBJ1-1; weak D call: TRBD1 (6 bases). The germline V and J ends were trimmed by 7 bases and 3 bases, with 12 bases remaining between them. The CDR3 loop spans 12 amino acids. Germline loops: CDR1 SQVTM, CDR2 ANQGSEA. The CDR3 bases are TGCAGCGGCGCGCCAGGGGACACTGAAGCTTTCTTT. It yields the protein CSGAPGDTEAFF.

This rearrangement joins TRBV4-2 to TRBJ1-1, with 7 bases identical to TRBD1. Per the germline V gene, CDR1 is LGHNA and CDR2 is YNFKEQ. There are 14 residues in the CDR3. J lost 1 base, V lost 4 bases, and 3 bases had no gene match. CDR3 sequence reads: CASSLGQANTEAFF. CDR3 nucleotides: TGTGCCAGCAGCCTTGGACAGGCGAACACTGAAGCTTTCTTT.

The chain joins TRBV7-4 to TRBJ2-1; TRBD2 aligns across 8 bases. Trimming at V came to 4 bases and at J to 8 bases, leaving 13 bases not matched to a gene. The CDR3 runs 16 residues. In germline, CDR1 is SGHVT, CDR2 SQSDAQ. CDR3 nucleotide sequence: TGTGCCAGCAGCTCTCTATACGGGGGGGCTCCGTATGAGCAGTTCTTC. Protein product: CASSSLYGGAPYEQFF.

This clone was seen a few times. The V and J genes are TRBV5-1 and TRBJ1-2; D unclear. Germline lookup yields CDR1 SGHRS and CDR2 YFSETQ. CDR3 length: 13 amino acids. V gave up 4 bases and J gave up 7 bases, with 14 bases separating them. The CDR3 DNA reads as TGCGCCAGCAGCGAAACAGTGTCGAGTGGCTACACCTTC. Its translation is CASSETVSSGYTF.

The chain employs TRBV10-1 and TRBJ2-1, with 9 bases matching TRBD1. The CDR3 spans 14 residues. The J segment lost 2 bases and the V segment lost 6 bases, leaving 2 bases of the junction unmatched. Germline CDR1 and CDR2: WNHNN and SYGVQD (reference sequence). The CDR3 nucleotides are TGCGCCAGCAGCCGGGACAGGGCCTACAATGAGCAGTTCTTC. Translating gives CASSRDRAYNEQFF.

The rearrangement links TRBV5-6 to TRBJ1-1; D unclear. This CDR3 has 15 residues. V was pared by 4 bases and J by 0 bases, with 13 bases between. Germline V gives CDR1 SGHDT, CDR2 YYEEEE. The CDR3 DNA is TGTGCCAGCAGCCACGAGAAAGTATTGAACACTGAAGCTTTCTTT. Its protein is CASSHEKVLNTEAFF.

The chain has TRBV4-1 and TRBJ1-3, with D hard to call. Germline CDR1 and CDR2: MGHRA and YSYEKL. Trimming removed 0 bases from V and 8 bases from J, with 11 bases in between. The CDR3 covers 14 residues. CDR3 region: CASSQERVSDTIYF. DNA for the CDR3: TGCGCCAGCAGCCAAGAAAGAGTGTCGGACACCATATATTTT.